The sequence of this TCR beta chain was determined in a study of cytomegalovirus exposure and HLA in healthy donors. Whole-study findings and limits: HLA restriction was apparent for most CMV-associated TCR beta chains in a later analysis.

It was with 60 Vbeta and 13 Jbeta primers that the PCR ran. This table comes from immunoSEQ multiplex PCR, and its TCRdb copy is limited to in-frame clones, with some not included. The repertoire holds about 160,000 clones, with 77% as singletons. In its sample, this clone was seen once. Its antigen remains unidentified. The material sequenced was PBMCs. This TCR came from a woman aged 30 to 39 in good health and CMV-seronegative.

The CDR3 DNA follows: TGTGCCAGCAGCGTTCTAGCGGGAGACATAGATACGCAGTATTTT. The encoded protein is CASSVLAGDIDTQYF. The chain combines TRBV9 with TRBJ2-3, with 10 bases that match TRBD2. This CDR3 region has 15 residues. CDR1 is SGDLS and CDR2 is YYNGEE in the germline V gene. After removal of 2 bases from V and 5 bases from J, the junction contained 5 bases not matched to a gene.